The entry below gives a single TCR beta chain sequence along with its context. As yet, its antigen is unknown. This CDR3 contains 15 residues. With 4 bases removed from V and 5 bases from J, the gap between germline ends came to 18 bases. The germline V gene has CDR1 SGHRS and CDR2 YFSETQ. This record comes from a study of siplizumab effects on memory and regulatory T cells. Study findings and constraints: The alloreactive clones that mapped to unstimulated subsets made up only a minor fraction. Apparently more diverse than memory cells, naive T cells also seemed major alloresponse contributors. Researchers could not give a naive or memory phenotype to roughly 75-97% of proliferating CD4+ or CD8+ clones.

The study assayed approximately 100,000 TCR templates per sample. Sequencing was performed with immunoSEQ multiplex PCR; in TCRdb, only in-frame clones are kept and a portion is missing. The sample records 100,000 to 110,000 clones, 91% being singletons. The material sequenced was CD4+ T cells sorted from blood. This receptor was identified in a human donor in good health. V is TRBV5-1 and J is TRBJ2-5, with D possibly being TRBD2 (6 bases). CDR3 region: CASSGTTAGGETQYF. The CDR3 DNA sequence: TGCGCCAGCAGCGGGACGACAGCCGGAGGGGAGACCCAGTACTTC.